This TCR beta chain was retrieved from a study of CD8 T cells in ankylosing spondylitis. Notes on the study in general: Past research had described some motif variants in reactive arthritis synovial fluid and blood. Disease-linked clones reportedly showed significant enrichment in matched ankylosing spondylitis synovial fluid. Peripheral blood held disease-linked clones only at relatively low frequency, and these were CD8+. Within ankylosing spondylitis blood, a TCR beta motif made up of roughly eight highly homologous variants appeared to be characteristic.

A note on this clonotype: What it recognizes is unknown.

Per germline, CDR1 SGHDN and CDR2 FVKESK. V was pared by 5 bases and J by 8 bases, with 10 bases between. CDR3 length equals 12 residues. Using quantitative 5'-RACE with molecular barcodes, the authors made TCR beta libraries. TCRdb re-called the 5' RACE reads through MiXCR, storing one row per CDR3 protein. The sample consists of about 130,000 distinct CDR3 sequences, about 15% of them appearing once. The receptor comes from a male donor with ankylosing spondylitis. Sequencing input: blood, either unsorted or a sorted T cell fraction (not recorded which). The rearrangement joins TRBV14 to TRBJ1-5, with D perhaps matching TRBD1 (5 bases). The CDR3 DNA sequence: TGTGCCAGCAGCTTAGGAGGGGAGCCCCAGCATTTT. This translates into CASSLGGEPQHF. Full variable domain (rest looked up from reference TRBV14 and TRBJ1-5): EAGVTQFPSHSVIEKGQTVTLRCDPISGHDNLYWYRRVMGKEIKFLLHFVKESKQDESGMPNNRFLAERTGGTYSTLKVQPAELEDSGVYFCASSLGGEPQHFGDGTRLSIL.